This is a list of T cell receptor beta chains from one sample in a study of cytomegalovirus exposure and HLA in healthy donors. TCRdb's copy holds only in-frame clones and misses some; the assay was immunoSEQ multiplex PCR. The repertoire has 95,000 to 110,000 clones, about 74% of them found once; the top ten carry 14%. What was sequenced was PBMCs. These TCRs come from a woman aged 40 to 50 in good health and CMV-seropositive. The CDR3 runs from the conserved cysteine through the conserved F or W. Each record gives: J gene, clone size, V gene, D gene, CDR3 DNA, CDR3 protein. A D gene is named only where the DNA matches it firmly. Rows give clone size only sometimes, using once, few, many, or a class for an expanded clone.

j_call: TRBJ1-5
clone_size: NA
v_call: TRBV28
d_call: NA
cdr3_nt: TGTGCCAGCAGTCCCACAGGGACCTATAGCAATCAGCCCCAGCATTTT
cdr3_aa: CASSPTGTYSNQPQHF

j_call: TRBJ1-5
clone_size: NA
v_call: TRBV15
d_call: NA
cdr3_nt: TGTGCCACCAGCGAGGATTTGAACAATCAGCCCCAGCATTTT
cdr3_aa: CATSEDLNNQPQHF

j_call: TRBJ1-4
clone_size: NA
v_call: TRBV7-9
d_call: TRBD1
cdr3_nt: TGTGCCAGCAGCTTAGACAGGACAGGGGATGAAAAACTGTTTTTT
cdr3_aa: CASSLDRTGDEKLFF

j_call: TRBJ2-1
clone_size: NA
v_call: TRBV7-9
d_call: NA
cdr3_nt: TGTGCCAGCAGTTTAGGAGGTATGGTTCCTGAGCAGTTCTTC
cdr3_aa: CASSLGGMVPEQFF

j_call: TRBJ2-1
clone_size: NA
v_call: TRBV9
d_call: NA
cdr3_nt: TGTGCCAGCAGCGTAGCTCCTTCTGATGAGCAGTTCTTC
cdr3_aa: CASSVAPSDEQFF

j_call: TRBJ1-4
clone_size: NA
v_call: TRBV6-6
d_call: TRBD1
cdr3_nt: TGTGCCAGTAGCCGCCGGGACAGGGGGATTGAAAAACTGTTTTTT
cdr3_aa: CASSRRDRGIEKLFF

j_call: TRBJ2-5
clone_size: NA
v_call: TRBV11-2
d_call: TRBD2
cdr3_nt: TGTGCCAGCAGCGCAAGGACTAGTTGGGGTGAGACCCAGTACTTC
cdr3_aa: CASSARTSWGETQYF

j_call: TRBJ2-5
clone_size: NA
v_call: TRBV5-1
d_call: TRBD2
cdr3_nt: TGCGCCAGCAGCTCCGGTGGTGCGGGGGGGCCCGAAGAGACCCAGTACTTC
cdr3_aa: CASSSGGAGGPEETQYF

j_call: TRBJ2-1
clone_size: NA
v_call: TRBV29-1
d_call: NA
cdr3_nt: TGCAGCGTTGTTGGAGTCAGGGGCACCTACAATGAGCAGTTCTTC
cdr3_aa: CSVVGVRGTYNEQFF

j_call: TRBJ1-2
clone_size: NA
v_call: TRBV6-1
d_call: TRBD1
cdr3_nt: TGTGCCAGCAGTGAGAGACAGGGCAGAGGCTACACCTTC
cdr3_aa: CASSERQGRGYTF

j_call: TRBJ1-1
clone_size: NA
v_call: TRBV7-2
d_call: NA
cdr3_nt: TGTGCCAGCAGCTCCGGGTATATGAACACTGAAGCTTTCTTT
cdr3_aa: CASSSGYMNTEAFF

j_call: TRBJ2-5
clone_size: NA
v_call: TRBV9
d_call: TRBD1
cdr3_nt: TGTGCCAGCACCCGACAGGGACGGGAGACCCAGTACTTC
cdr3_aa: CASTRQGRETQYF

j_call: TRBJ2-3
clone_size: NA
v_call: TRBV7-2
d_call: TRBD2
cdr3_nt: TGTGCCAGCAGCGCCCTCAGCGGGGGGCGGACAGATACGCAGTATTTT
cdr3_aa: CASSALSGGRTDTQYF

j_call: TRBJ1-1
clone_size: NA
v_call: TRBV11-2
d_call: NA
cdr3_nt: TGTGCCAGCGGGGGGGGTTCGGCCACTGAAGCTTTCTTT
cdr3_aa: CASGGGSATEAFF

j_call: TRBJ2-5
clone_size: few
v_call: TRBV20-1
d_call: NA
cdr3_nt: TGCAGTGCTAGAGTTGGCCCGACCCAGTACTTC
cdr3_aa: CSARVGPTQYF

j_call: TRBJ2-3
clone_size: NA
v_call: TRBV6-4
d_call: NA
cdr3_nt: TGTGCCAGCAGTGACTCGCACTACCCTTTCACAGATACGCAGTATTTT
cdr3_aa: CASSDSHYPFTDTQYF

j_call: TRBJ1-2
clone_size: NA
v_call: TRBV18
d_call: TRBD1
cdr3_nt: TGTGCCAGCTCAGCGACAGGGGGCAAAGATGGCTACACCTTC
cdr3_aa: CASSATGGKDGYTF

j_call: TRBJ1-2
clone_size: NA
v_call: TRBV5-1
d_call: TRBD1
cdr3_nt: TGCGCCAGCCGCCGGGGACAGGGGGCGAAGGGTAACTATGGCTACACCTTC
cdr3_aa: CASRRGQGAKGNYGYTF

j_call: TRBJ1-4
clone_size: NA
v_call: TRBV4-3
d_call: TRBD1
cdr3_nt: TGCGCCAGCAGCCAAGATCGACAGGGTCGGGAAAAACTGTTTTTT
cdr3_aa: CASSQDRQGREKLFF

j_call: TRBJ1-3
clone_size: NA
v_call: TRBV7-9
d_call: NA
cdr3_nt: TGTGCCAGCAGCTCGGGGGTTATGAGAAACACCATATATTTT
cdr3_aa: CASSSGVMRNTIYF

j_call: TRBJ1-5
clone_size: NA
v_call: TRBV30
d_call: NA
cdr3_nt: TGTGCCTGGAGCAAGGAGTTTAGCAATCAGCCCCAGCATTTT
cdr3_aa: CAWSKEFSNQPQHF

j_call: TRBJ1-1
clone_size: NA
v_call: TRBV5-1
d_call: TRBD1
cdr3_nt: TGCGCCAGCAGCCTACGACAGGGGAACACTGAAGCTTTCTTT
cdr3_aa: CASSLRQGNTEAFF

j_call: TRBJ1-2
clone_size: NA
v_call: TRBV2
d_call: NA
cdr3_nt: TGTGCCAGCAGTGAACAGGGGTTGGAGGGCTACACCTTC
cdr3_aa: CASSEQGLEGYTF

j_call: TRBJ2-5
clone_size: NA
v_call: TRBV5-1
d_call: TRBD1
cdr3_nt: TGCGCCAGCAGCTCCCCCGGGACAGGGGAAGAGACCCAGTACTTC
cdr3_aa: CASSSPGTGEETQYF

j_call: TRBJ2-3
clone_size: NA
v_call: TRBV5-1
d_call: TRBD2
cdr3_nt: TGCGCCAGCAGCCTGTTGCGGGGGAGCACAGATACGCAGTATTTT
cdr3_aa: CASSLLRGSTDTQYF